This TCR beta chain was retrieved from a study of blood T cell repertoires in COVID-19. Study summary: Samples came from the United States, Italy and Spain, spanning acute and convalescent COVID-19. Sample material is recorded as cDNA or gDNA derived from T cells, B-cell-depleted T cells, or PBMCs.

In the authors' methods: Amplifying reference gene primers gave estimates of nucleated cell counts. The table came from immunoSEQ multiplex PCR; TCRdb's copy has only in-frame clones and leaves some out. That table gives V, J and clone size, and the DNA gave D and trimming. This sample carries some 250,000 clones, around three quarters of them seen once, and the ten largest clones take around 3.4%. The CDR3 covers 18 residues. Germline CDR1 is SGHTA and CDR2 is FQGNSA. V lost 1 base and J 2 bases, leaving 15 bases between the germline ends. Sequencing input: peripheral blood. The J gene is TRBJ2-6, the V gene TRBV7-2; D perhaps matches TRBD1 (5 bases). This sequence was found in a woman older than 75 with acute or convalescent COVID-19. CDR3 sequence reads: CASSLVGAGSTGANVLTF. Written as DNA, the CDR3 is TGTGCCAGCAGCTTAGTAGGGGCAGGGTCTACTGGGGCCAACGTCCTGACTTTC. Variable domain in full (rest from reference TRBV7-2 and TRBJ2-6): GAGVSQSPSNKVTEKGKDVELRCDPISGHTALYWYRQSLGQGLEFLIYFQGNSAPDKSGLPSDRFSAERTGGSVSTLTIQRTQQEDSAVYLCASSLVGAGSTGANVLTFGAGSRLTVL.